The 11 T cell receptor beta chains presented below share a single source sample, sequenced in a study of T cells in Graves' hyperthyroidism and ophthalmopathy (dated by TCRdb to the late 2010s). The protocol used for the library was multiplex PCR. Sequenced using an Illumina HiSeq 2000. TCR beta CDR3 regions were amplified from RNA transcripts. The TCR CDR3 was subjected to a first round of RT-PCR using the HTBI primer set and the Qiagen OneStep RT-PCR kit. Through fastp at Q25 and MiXCR, TCRdb rebuilt clones from the public reads, retaining in-frame beta chains. Rows matching on CDR3 protein sequence are summarized as one entry with the most common DNA and genes. The table for this sample lists 600,000 to 700,000 distinct CDR3 sequences; roughly 14% of them were counted only once. Around 4.5% of the sample is held by the ten biggest clonotypes. Sequencing was performed on blood. Receptor source: a woman between 40 and 55 years old with Graves' ophthalmopathy.

This clonotype was seen more than once but under ten times. At one end, the junction sequence differs from germline, possibly due to a read error. The rearrangement uses TRBV20-1 and TRBJ2-7; weak D call: TRBD1 (6 bases). There are 16 residues in the CDR3. Germline CDR1 and CDR2: DFQATT and SNEGSKA (reference sequence). The CDR3 region is CSARDPRDTLVYEQHF. In nucleotides, the CDR3 is TGCAGTGCTAGAGATCCCCGGGACACCCTTGTGTACGAGCAGCACTTC.

This clonotype was recorded many times. The genes are TRBV27 and TRBJ1-2, with TRBD1 identical over 8 bases. The CDR3 covers 15 residues. Germline values: CDR1 MNHEY, CDR2 SMNVEV (reference sequence). V was clipped by 5 bases and J by 8 bases; unmatched bases: 13. The CDR3 sequence: CASSPLQGAFSGYTF. The CDR3, as DNA: TGTGCCAGCAGTCCTCTCCAGGGGGCGTTTTCCGGCTACACCTTC.

This clonotype was detected ten times or more. The CDR3 reads CASSLREGVRGAFF. CDR3 DNA: TGTGCCAGCAGTTTAAGGGAAGGGGTACGGGGAGCTTTCTTT. V is TRBV27 and J is TRBJ1-1; possible D gene TRBD1, 5 bases. The V gene lost 2 bases and the J gene lost 10 bases, with 17 bases spanning the gap. CDR3 length: 14 amino acids. The germline V gene has CDR1 MNHEY and CDR2 SMNVEV (reference sequence).

This clonotype occurred many times. The rearrangement links TRBV6-2 or TRBV6-3 to TRBJ2-7; TRBD2 matches at 7 bases. The germline V gene has CDR1 MNHEY and CDR2 SVGEGT. The CDR3 length is 16 residues. V shed 4 bases and J 0 bases; nucleotides not matched to a gene: 9. This CDR3 reads CASSFNLAESSYEQYF. CDR3 coding DNA: TGTGCCAGCAGTTTCAACCTAGCGGAGAGCTCCTACGAGCAGTACTTC.

V and J are TRBV7-9 and TRBJ2-7, with 10 bases aligning to TRBD1. V shed 1 base and J 7 bases; nucleotides not matched to a gene: 7. CDR1 is SEHNR, CDR2 FQNEAQ, per germline (reference sequence). The CDR3 sequence is 15 residues long. In nucleotides, the CDR3 is TGTGCCAGCAGCTTAGTGGGACAGGGGACAGGGGAGCAGTACTTC. Protein sequence: CASSLVGQGTGEQYF.

This clonotype came up many times. The chain employs TRBV19 and TRBJ1-5, with no clear D. V was cut by 3 bases and J by 0 bases, with 6 bases left in between. The CDR3 runs 14 residues. Per germline, CDR1 LNHDA and CDR2 SQIVND (reference sequence). The CDR3 region is CASSMRDSNQPQHF. In DNA, the CDR3 is TGTGCCAGTAGTATGCGGGATAGCAATCAGCCCCAGCATTTT.

This clonotype occurred many times. This rearrangement joins TRBV4-1 to TRBJ2-5; 8 bases align to TRBD2. The V gene's germline CDR1 is MGHRA and CDR2 YSYEKL. The CDR3 loop spans 16 amino acids. The trim removed 1 base at V and 5 bases at J, leaving 9 bases unmatched. In DNA, the CDR3 is TGCGCCAGCAGCCAAGGTTTCGGGAGGGCCGGGGAGACCCAGTACTTC. Translating gives CASSQGFGRAGETQYF.

The chain has TRBV20-1 and TRBJ2-5, with TRBD2 matching over 9 bases. This CDR3 contains 14 residues. CDR1 and CDR2 from the germline V gene are DFQATT and SNEGSKA (reference sequence). The J segment lost 7 bases and the V segment lost 1 base, leaving 7 bases of the junction unmatched. DNA for the CDR3: TGCAGTGCTAGAGGCCTAGCGGGAACAGGGACCCAGTACTTC. Translated, it gives CSARGLAGTGTQYF.

This clonotype was picked up a small number of times. The chain employs TRBV11-3 and TRBJ2-5, with D possibly called TRBD1 or TRBD2 (5 bases each). Germline CDR1 reads SGHNT; CDR2 reads YENEEA. The CDR3 extends over 14 amino acids. V lost 6 bases to trimming and J lost 3 bases, with 14 bases between them. The CDR3 sequence is CASSPGANEETQYF. The DNA of the CDR3 is TGTGCCAGCAGTCCCGGGGCTAATGAAGAGACCCAGTACTTC.

The chain uses TRBV12-3 or TRBV12-4 and TRBJ1-5; weak D call: TRBD1 (6 bases). The CDR3 extends over 17 amino acids. Trimming cost V 5 bases and J 10 bases, with 27 bases left between them. The CDR3: CASSPDSRLLSLSPQHF. In DNA form, the CDR3 reads TGTGCCAGCAGTCCGGACAGTCGCCTCCTCAGTTTATCACCCCAGCATTTT.

This clonotype came up many times. V usage is TRBV12-3 or TRBV12-4 and J usage is TRBJ1-1; the D is unclear. The CDR3 contains 12 residues. V shed 6 bases and J shed 8 bases, with 13 bases lying between them. This CDR3 reads CASSPNRLEAFF. CDR3 nucleotide sequence: TGTGCCAGCAGCCCAAACAGACTAGAAGCTTTCTTT.